The 20 T cell receptor beta chains in this list originate from one sample, sequenced in a study of molecular identifiers for immune sequencing clone quantification listed by TCRdb under 2018. The library was built by means of PCR. TCRdb names NextSeq 500 as the instrument used. The public reads were reanalyzed by TCRdb: fastp trimming at Q25, MiXCR alignment, in-frame beta chains only. Records with the same CDR3 protein are collapsed into one entry carrying the most frequent genes and DNA. The table for this sample lists around 470,000 distinct CDR3 sequences; about 25% of them were counted only once. In total, the top ten clones hold around 0.76% of the sample. The source material was naive CD8+ T cells from blood, with Jurkat cell RNA spiked in. The sample's cell subset or site label is to be understood as: FACS-sorted CD8+CD4-CCR7+CD45RA+ naive T cells. These receptors were obtained from a human donor in good health. Some libraries in this study had Jurkat cell RNA spiked in.

This chain links TRBV19 with TRBJ1-1; D not certain. The CDR3 is made up of 15 amino acids. The germline V gene encodes CDR1 LNHDA and CDR2 SQIVND (reference sequence). Trimming shortened V by 3 bases and J by 3 bases, and 14 bases separated the two germline ends. CDR3: CASSIMAAGDTEAFF. Here the CDR3 DNA reads TGTGCCAGTAGTATCATGGCAGCCGGGGACACTGAAGCTTTCTTT.

On this clonotype: A much larger clonotype is one base distant, so this may be a read error. The conserved phenylalanine or tryptophan normally closing the CDR3 is absent here, so this likely arose from a read error. V is TRBV12-3 or TRBV12-4 and J is TRBJ1-1; D is unclear. The CDR3 is 14 residues long. Trimming stripped 1 base from V and 5 bases from J, with 11 bases between. For the CDR3, the DNA is TGTGCCAGCAGTTTAGACAGTGAAGGTACTGAAGCTTTCCTT. Translating it yields CASSLDSEGTEAFL.

The table lists this clonotype with a few counts. The chain is built from TRBV11-2 and TRBJ2-3; 10 positions match TRBD2. Germline V lookup: CDR1 SGHAT, CDR2 FQNNGV. V dropped 2 bases and J dropped 5; count of bases not matched to a gene: 10. The CDR3 extends over 17 amino acids. CDR3 protein: CASSLSSSGSLVDTQYF. In nucleotides, the CDR3 is TGTGCCAGCAGCTTATCGTCTAGCGGGAGTCTGGTAGATACGCAGTATTTT.

Worth noting for this clonotype: This may stem from a read error, because a much larger clone lies one nucleotide away. The V gene is TRBV6-5, the J gene TRBJ2-7; 7 bases are a match to TRBD1. Germline V gene sequence: CDR1 MNHEY, CDR2 SVGAGI. The CDR3 is made up of 13 amino acids. After removal of 6 bases from V and 10 bases from J, the junction contained 12 bases not matched to a gene. The CDR3 region is CASRSGTVLDQYF. CDR3 nucleotide sequence: TGTGCCAGCAGATCCGGGACAGTACTCGATCAGTACTTC.

This clonotype showed up many times. The CDR3 here is CASSEFNFVRTQNTEAFF. The CDR3 coding sequence is TGTGCCAGCAGTGAATTTAATTTCGTAAGGACACAGAACACTGAAGCTTTCTTT. The rearrangement uses TRBV2 and TRBJ1-1; possible D gene TRBD1, 5 bases. V dropped 2 bases and J dropped 1 base, with 20 bases sitting between them. The germline gives CDR1 SNHLY, CDR2 FYNNEI. The CDR3 contains 18 residues.

This clonotype appeared a few times. DNA of the CDR3: TGCGCCAGCAGCCAAGAGGCAGCGGGGGGTTACGAGCAGTACTTC. Translation: CASSQEAAGGYEQYF. The V and J genes are TRBV4-3 and TRBJ2-7; 9 bases are a match to TRBD2. The germline V gene encodes CDR1 LGHNA and CDR2 YSLEER. CDR3 length equals 15 residues. Trimming took 0 bases from V and 4 from J; bases not matched to a gene: 4.

In this sample, this clonotype turned up many times. This chain links TRBV28 with TRBJ2-7, with D uncertain. The CDR3 is 12 residues long. Germline CDR1 is MDHEN and CDR2 is SYDVKM. V shed 4 bases and J shed 3 bases, with 7 bases lying between them. The CDR3 loop is CASSSRDYEQYF. CDR3 sequence (DNA): TGTGCCAGCAGTTCCCGAGACTACGAGCAGTACTTC.

The chain employs TRBV7-9 and TRBJ1-3; perhaps TRBD1 as D (5 bases). V dropped 8 bases and J dropped 11 bases, with 28 bases sitting between them. This CDR3 contains 16 residues. Germline V gene data show CDR1 as SEHNR and CDR2 as FQNEAQ (reference sequence). CDR3 amino acids: CASGTPDGARALAIYF. CDR3 coding DNA: TGTGCCAGCGGCACACCGGACGGGGCGAGGGCACTCGCCATATATTTT.

The CDR3 reads CASSLAKEGDTYEQYF. CDR3 coding DNA: TGTGCCAGCAGCTTGGCCAAGGAGGGTGATACCTACGAGCAGTACTTC. The V call is TRBV5-4, the J call TRBJ2-7; D is possibly TRBD2 (6 bases). V lost 0 bases and J 2 bases, leaving 15 bases between the germline ends. The germline gives CDR1 SGHNT, CDR2 YYREEE (reference sequence). The CDR3 sequence is 16 residues long.

Details on this clonotype: This may stem from a read error, because a much larger clone lies one nucleotide away. This sequence joins TRBV7-9 and TRBJ2-7; a possible D gene is TRBD2 (5 bases). Germline CDR1 and CDR2: SEHNR and FQNEAQ (reference sequence). This CDR3 region has 15 residues. DNA for the CDR3: TGTGCCGGCAGCCCGACACCCGACTACTCCTACGAGCAGTACTTC. This sequence encodes CAGSPTPDYSYEQYF.

Turning to this clonotype: One base away lies a much larger clone, so this may be a sequencing read error. The conserved phenylalanine or tryptophan normally closing the CDR3 is absent here, so this likely arose from a read error. The V gene is TRBV23-1, the J gene TRBJ2-5, with D uncertain. TRBV23-1 is an ORF; its function is uncertain. There are 12 residues in the CDR3. Trimming took off 8 bases at V and 7 bases at J, with 14 bases between the two ends. The CDR3 region has the DNA TGCGCCAGCGCCACCCTCCTAAGGACCCAGTACTCC. Translating gives CASATLLRTQYS.

The count of this clonotype is one. Possible read error: a much larger clone is one base away. The gene calls are TRBV27 and TRBJ2-6; tentative D call: TRBD1 (5 bases). Germline V gives CDR1 MNHEY, CDR2 SMNVEV (reference sequence). CDR3 length: 15 residues. CDR3 in DNA: TGTGCCAGCAGTCCCCAGGGAAGTGGGGCCAACGTCCCGACTTTC. This gives the protein CASSPQGSGANVPTF.

A remark on this clonotype: A clone one base away is much larger, so this may be a read error. J is TRBJ2-3 and V is TRBV19; D is perhaps TRBD2 (6 bases). Germline CDR1 and CDR2: LNHDA and SQIVND (reference sequence). Trimming removed 5 bases from V and 4 bases from J, with 10 bases in between. This CDR3 contains 13 residues. The CDR3, as DNA: TGTGCCAGTAGTGCATCTAGCGCAGATACGCAGTATTTT. It specifies CASSASSADTQYF.

The chain joins TRBV9 to TRBJ1-1; unclear D gene. Trimming pared 4 bases from V and 0 bases from J, leaving 7 bases between. The length of the CDR3 is 13 residues. The germline V gene has CDR1 SGDLS and CDR2 YYNGEE. CDR3 in amino acids: CASSTRLNTEAFF. Here the CDR3 DNA reads TGTGCCAGCAGCACCCGCCTGAACACTGAAGCTTTCTTT.

This clonotype occurred many times. The rearrangement uses TRBV11-2 and TRBJ2-5, with a weak D call TRBD2 (6 bases). The CDR3 consists of 16 residues. The germline V and J ends were trimmed by 1 base and 1 base, with 13 bases remaining between them. CDR1 is SGHAT and CDR2 is FQNNGV in the germline V gene. DNA of the CDR3: TGTGCCAGCAGCTTAGCGGTTTTCGGGGGCCAAGAGACCCAGTACTTC. It yields the protein CASSLAVFGGQETQYF.

This clonotype was observed at least ten times. V is TRBV7-9 and J is TRBJ2-3; 7 bases align to TRBD2. The junction had 13 bases not matched to a gene; V was cut back by 4 bases and J by 6 bases. The CDR3 totals 16 residues. The V gene's germline CDR1 is SEHNR and CDR2 FQNEAQ (reference sequence). CDR3 bases: TGTGCCAGCAGCTCCCCCCTTTCGCGGGAGCGGGATACGCAGTATTTT. Protein product: CASSSPLSRERDTQYF. Complete variable domain (other parts from reference TRBV7-9 and TRBJ2-3): DTGVSQNPRHKITKRGQNVTFRCDPISEHNRLYWYRQTLGQGPEFLTYFQNEAQLEKSRLLSDRFSAERPKGSFSTLEIQRTEQGDSAMYLCASSSPLSRERDTQYFGPGTRLTVL.

Many counts were recorded for this clonotype. The gene calls are TRBV14 and TRBJ2-5; 9 nucleotides agree with TRBD2. The CDR3 spans 18 residues. Germline V gene lookup returns CDR1 SGHDN and CDR2 FVKESK. The V gene end was trimmed by 0 bases and the J gene end by 2 bases; junction bases not matched to a gene: 10. CDR3 loop: CASSQDVNSGGPQETQYF. CDR3 in DNA: TGTGCCAGCAGCCAAGATGTCAATAGCGGGGGTCCTCAAGAGACCCAGTACTTC. Based on the CDR3 plus reference TRBV14 and TRBJ2-5, the full variable domain is EAGVTQFPSHSVIEKGQTVTLRCDPISGHDNLYWYRRVMGKEIKFLLHFVKESKQDESGMPNNRFLAERTGGTYSTLKVQPAELEDSGVYFCASSQDVNSGGPQETQYFGPGTRLLVL.

This clonotype was counted many times. The chain uses TRBV6-6 and TRBJ2-3; 7 nucleotides agree with TRBD1. Losses at the gene ends were 6 bases for V and 6 bases for J; bases not matched to a gene: 6. This CDR3 region has 13 residues. Germline loops: CDR1 MNHNY, CDR2 SVGAGI (reference sequence). The CDR3 protein is CASSELTGDTQYF. The CDR3, as DNA: TGTGCCAGCAGCGAATTGACAGGGGATACGCAGTATTTT.

This CDR3 is CASASGGKLFF. The CDR3 coding sequence is TGTGCCAGCGCCTCCGGCGGAAAACTGTTTTTT. This rearrangement joins TRBV6-2 or TRBV6-3 to TRBJ1-4; D remains ambiguous. Germline V gives CDR1 MNHEY, CDR2 SVGEGT. V was shortened by 8 bases and J by 10 bases, with 11 bases between the two germline ends. This CDR3 has 11 residues.

The CDR3 DNA sequence: TGTGCCATCAGTGACAGGAGGACCTCCTACGAGCAGTACTTC. Its translation: CAISDRRTSYEQYF. The J gene is TRBJ2-7, the V gene TRBV10-3; D might be TRBD2 (5 bases). Deletions cut 3 bases from V and 0 bases from J, with 9 bases between. There are 14 residues in the CDR3. Per the germline V gene, CDR1 is ENHRY and CDR2 is SYGVKD.